This T cell receptor (beta chain) was sequenced for a study of blood T cell repertoires in COVID-19. Study-level background: Samples of COVID-19 (acute and convalescent) were obtained from the United States, Italy and Spain. T cells, B-cell-depleted T cells, or PBMCs supplied cDNA or gDNA.

Authors' analysis steps: The assay estimated nucleated cells by amplifying reference gene primers. The method was immunoSEQ multiplex PCR; TCRdb's version includes in-frame clones alone and lacks a portion of them. V and J calls and clone size are given by that table; D and trimming were obtained from the DNA. The table lists about 65,000 clones, approximately 95% of them singletons. The sequenced sample was peripheral blood. The source is a man between 65 and 85 years old with active COVID-19.

The CDR3 sequence: CASSNRQGRYEQYF. The CDR3 nucleotides are TGTGCCAGCAGTAACAGACAGGGTCGGTACGAGCAGTACTTC. The V gene is TRBV6-5, the J gene TRBJ2-7; 7 bases are shared with TRBD1. The germline CDR1 and CDR2 sequences are MNHEY and SVGAGI. V lost 5 bases, J lost 4 bases, and 8 bases stayed unmatched. This CDR3 has 14 residues.